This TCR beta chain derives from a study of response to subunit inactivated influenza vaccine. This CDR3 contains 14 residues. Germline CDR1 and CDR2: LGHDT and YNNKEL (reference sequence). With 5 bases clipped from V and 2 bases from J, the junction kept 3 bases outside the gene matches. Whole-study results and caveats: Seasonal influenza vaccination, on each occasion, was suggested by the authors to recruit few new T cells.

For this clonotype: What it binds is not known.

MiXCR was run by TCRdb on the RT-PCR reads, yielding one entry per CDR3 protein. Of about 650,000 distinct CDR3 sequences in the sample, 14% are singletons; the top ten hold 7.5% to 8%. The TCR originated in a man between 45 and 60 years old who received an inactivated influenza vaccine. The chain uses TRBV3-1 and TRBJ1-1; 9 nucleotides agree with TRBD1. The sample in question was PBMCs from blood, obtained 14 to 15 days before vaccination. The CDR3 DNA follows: TGTGCCAGCAGCGCGGGACAGGGAAACACTGAAGCTTTCTTT. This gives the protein CASSAGQGNTEAFF.